The 11 T cell receptor beta chains below come from one sample, sequenced in a study of blood T cell repertoires in COVID-19. The data were produced by immunoSEQ multiplex PCR, yet TCRdb's version contains in-frame clones alone and is incomplete. The sample carries approximately 280,000 clones, about four fifths recorded once. The sample was peripheral blood. The source of these receptors is a human donor with COVID-19, enrolled during active disease. The donor label of this sample is uncertain.

The chain is built from TRBV24-1 and TRBJ1-2; D may be TRBD1 (5 bases). CDR1 and CDR2 from the germline V gene are KGHDR and SFDVKD. This CDR3 contains 14 residues. Trimming pared 8 bases from V and 6 bases from J, leaving 18 bases between. Written as DNA, the CDR3 is TGTGCCACCACCCCCGGGACTTCGAGCGATGGCTACACCTTC. Translating it yields CATTPGTSSDGYTF.

The chain is built from TRBV27 and TRBJ2-7, with TRBD1 matching over 8 bases. Germline CDR1 MNHEY, CDR2 SMNVEV (reference sequence). V shed 5 bases and J 6 bases; nucleotides not matched to a gene: 9. The CDR3 totals 14 residues. The CDR3 DNA reads TGTGCCAGCAGTCCCACCGGGACAGGCGGCGAGCAGTACTTC. It encodes CASSPTGTGGEQYF.

In its sample, this clone was seen a few times. The chain recombines TRBV7-2 with TRBJ2-1; TRBD2 matches 10 bases. V shed 8 bases and J 6 bases; nucleotides not matched to a gene: 10. Germline loops: CDR1 SGHTA, CDR2 FQGNSA. CDR3 size: 15 residues. The CDR3 reads CASGAGVAGGNEQFF. Written as DNA, the CDR3 is TGTGCCAGCGGGGCGGGGGTAGCGGGAGGCAATGAGCAGTTCTTC.

The V and J genes are TRBV6-5 and TRBJ2-6; D uncertain. V lost 6 bases, J lost 0 bases, and 9 bases lay in between. Germline lookup yields CDR1 MNHEY and CDR2 SVGAGI. This CDR3 is built from 15 residues. Here the CDR3 reads CASSPGYSGANVLTF. The CDR3 DNA follows: TGTGCCAGCAGCCCAGGCTACTCTGGGGCCAACGTCCTGACTTTC.

Turning to this clone: The same CDR3 can be traced to other DNA sequences in this sample. The J gene is TRBJ2-3, the V gene TRBV5-1, with 11 bases matching TRBD2. Germline V gene data show CDR1 as SGHRS and CDR2 as YFSETQ. Trimming removed 0 bases from V and 2 bases from J; junction bases left unmatched: 2. This CDR3 comprises 16 residues. The CDR3 coding sequence is TGCGCCAGCAGCTTGGAACTAGCGGGAGACACAGATACGCAGTATTTT. Protein: CASSLELAGDTDTQYF.

The chain carries TRBV19 and TRBJ2-7, with D unresolved. This CDR3 is built from 15 residues. The germline V gene encodes CDR1 LNHDA and CDR2 SQIVND (reference sequence). Trimming stripped 3 bases from V and 6 bases from J, with 18 bases between. CDR3: CASSMRPPDLSEQYF. The CDR3 DNA reads as TGTGCCAGTAGTATGAGGCCCCCCGACCTCTCCGAGCAGTACTTC.

The rearrangement links TRBV5-6 to TRBJ1-2, with D uncertain. In germline, CDR1 is SGHDT, CDR2 YYEEEE. Trimming removed 0 bases at V and 5 bases at J, with 14 bases between. The CDR3 totals 15 residues. CDR3 nucleotide sequence: TGTGCCAGCAGCTTGGCCAGCCCGACGAGGTATGGCTACACCTTC. It yields the protein CASSLASPTRYGYTF.

The chain recombines TRBV24-1 with TRBJ2-2, with 10 bases that match TRBD2. The CDR3 loop spans 16 amino acids. The trim removed 4 bases at V and 5 bases at J, leaving 6 bases unmatched. CDR1 is KGHDR and CDR2 is SFDVKD in the germline V gene. CDR3 sequence (DNA): TGTGCCACCAGTGACCCTATAGCGGGGGGTACCGGGGAGCTGTTTTTT. Protein sequence: CATSDPIAGGTGELFF.

This clone was observed once. In nucleotides, the CDR3 is TGTGCCAGCAGCGGTGACAGGGGGATGGAGACCCAGTACTTC. Translated: CASSGDRGMETQYF. The gene calls are TRBV7-9 and TRBJ2-5; 9 bases map to TRBD1. J lost 5 bases, V lost 5 bases, and 6 bases had no gene match. The CDR3 loop spans 14 amino acids. Germline V CDR1 and CDR2: SEHNR, FQNEAQ (reference sequence).

Concerning this clone: A junction end diverges from the germline sequence, so it may reflect a read error. The V gene is TRBV18, the J gene TRBJ2-7; TRBD2 might be the D (6 bases). Germline lookup yields CDR1 KGHSH and CDR2 LQKENI. The CDR3 is 13 amino acids. This chain's CDR3 is CASSSPTSYEQYF. The CDR3 DNA reads TGTGCCAGCTCATCACCGACTAGCTACGAGCAGTACTTC.

This clone has a count of ten or more. This chain joins TRBV27 and TRBJ2-2, with D possibly being TRBD1 (5 bases). This CDR3 has 15 amino acids. Germline V gives CDR1 MNHEY, CDR2 SMNVEV (reference sequence). Trimming shortened V by 7 bases and J by 2 bases, and 14 bases separated the two germline ends. CDR3 nucleotide sequence: TGTGCCAGCATTGGGGCAGGAGCAAACACCGGGGAGCTGTTTTTT. As protein: CASIGAGANTGELFF.